Shown below are 14 T cell receptor beta chains from a single sample sequenced in a study of control samples from healthy donors and cancer patients. The method was immunoSEQ multiplex PCR; TCRdb's version includes in-frame clones alone and lacks a portion of them. The data contain about 86,000 clones, roughly 91% of them seen just once; the ten biggest clones take up roughly a tenth. The specimen was PBMCs. These receptor sequences come from a woman in her 50s with colorectal cancer.

J is TRBJ2-2 and V is TRBV18; D ambiguous. Germline V gene data show CDR1 as KGHSH and CDR2 as LQKENI. Trimming cost V 2 bases and J 2 bases, with 9 bases left between them. This CDR3 is 15 amino acids long. The CDR3: CASSPFWGNTGELFF. In DNA, the CDR3 is TGTGCCAGCTCACCATTTTGGGGTAACACCGGGGAGCTGTTTTTT.

The chain recombines TRBV4-2 with TRBJ1-2, with TRBD1 matching over 9 bases. The CDR3 totals 16 residues. J was trimmed by 4 bases and V by 1 base; bases with no gene match: 7. Per germline, CDR1 LGHNA and CDR2 YNFKEQ. The CDR3 coding sequence is TGTGCCAGCAGCCAAGCCCGGACAGGGGTGGCCTATGGCTACACCTTC. It yields the protein CASSQARTGVAYGYTF.

This rearrangement joins TRBV27 to TRBJ1-5; a possible D gene is TRBD1 (6 bases). Germline lookup yields CDR1 MNHEY and CDR2 SMNVEV (reference sequence). CDR3 length: 17 residues. V lost 5 bases, J lost 3 bases, and 20 bases lay in between. The CDR3 nucleotides are TGTGCCAGCAGTCCGCGAGGGAGGGGGGATATCAATCAGCCCCAGCATTTT. Translated, it gives CASSPRGRGDINQPQHF.

V is TRBV7-8 and J is TRBJ1-5, with D perhaps matching TRBD1 (5 bases). Trimming took 1 base from V and 5 from J, leaving 6 bases between them. CDR1 and CDR2 (germline): SGHVS, FQNEAQ. The CDR3 covers 13 residues. CDR3: CASSLGGDQPQHF. CDR3 in DNA: TGTGCCAGCAGCTTAGGAGGGGATCAGCCCCAGCATTTT.

This chain links TRBV28 with TRBJ2-3; TRBD2 matches 9 bases. V was pared by 1 base and J by 4 bases, with 3 bases of the junction left unmatched. The CDR3 spans 15 residues. From germline, CDR1 is MDHEN and CDR2 SYDVKM. DNA for the CDR3: TGTGCCAGCAGTTTATATGCGGGGGGGTCAGATACGCAGTATTTT. This encodes CASSLYAGGSDTQYF. The variable domain in full, with the rest retrieved from reference TRBV28 and TRBJ2-3, is DVKVTQSSRYLVKRTGEKVFLECVQDMDHENMFWYRQDPGLGLRLIYFSYDVKMKEKGDIPEGYSVSREKKERFSLILESASTNQTSMYLCASSLYAGGSDTQYFGPGTRLTVL.

The chain links TRBV5-5 to TRBJ1-4, with TRBD1 as a possible D gene (5 bases). CDR1 and CDR2 (germline): SGHKS, YYEKEE (reference sequence). V was shortened by 3 bases and J by 8 bases, with 17 bases between the two germline ends. This CDR3 is 15 amino acids long. The CDR3 sequence: CASSSPGASGEKLFF. Written as DNA, the CDR3 is TGTGCCAGCAGCTCCCCCGGGGCAAGTGGAGAAAAACTGTTTTTT.

The chain joins TRBV5-1 to TRBJ1-1, with 7 bases that match TRBD1. Per the germline V gene, CDR1 is SGHRS and CDR2 is YFSETQ. This CDR3 contains 14 residues. Losses at the gene ends were 0 bases for V and 4 bases for J; bases not matched to a gene: 3. The chain's CDR3 is CASSLGQGVTEAFF. The CDR3 DNA reads as TGCGCCAGCAGCTTGGGACAGGGAGTCACTGAAGCTTTCTTT.

This chain links TRBV9 with TRBJ1-2; D remains ambiguous. Germline CDR1 and CDR2: SGDLS and YYNGEE. With 0 bases removed from V and 6 bases from J, the gap between germline ends came to 6 bases. This CDR3 is 12 amino acids long. The CDR3 spells CASSVDGDGYTF. The CDR3 DNA reads as TGTGCCAGCAGCGTAGATGGCGATGGCTACACCTTC.

The chain carries TRBV10-3 and TRBJ2-7; D unclear. Trimming shortened V by 6 bases and J by 0 bases, and 9 bases separated the two germline ends. Germline V gene lookup returns CDR1 ENHRY and CDR2 SYGVKD. This CDR3 is built from 13 residues. The CDR3: CAIRDGVSYEQYV. The CDR3 region has the DNA TGTGCCATCAGAGATGGGGTCTCCTACGAGCAGTACGTC.

The chain couples TRBV3-1 (or the pseudogene TRBV3-2) to TRBJ2-5; 9 positions match TRBD2. Germline V gives CDR1 LGHDT, CDR2 YNNKEL (reference sequence). CDR3 length: 14 amino acids. After removal of 0 bases from V and 7 bases from J, the junction contained 3 bases not matched to a gene. The CDR3 DNA follows: TGTGCCAGCAGCCAAGATCGGGGACTAGCGACCCAGTACTTC. It is translated as CASSQDRGLATQYF.

The V gene is TRBV6-2 or TRBV6-3, the J gene TRBJ1-6; D may be TRBD1 (6 bases). V was shortened by 4 bases and J by 6 bases, with 16 bases between the two germline ends. The CDR3 runs 16 residues. The germline V gene has CDR1 MNHEY and CDR2 SVGEGT. CDR3 residues: CASSSPGGGRNSPLHF. The DNA of the CDR3 is TGTGCCAGCAGTTCGCCAGGCGGGGGCCGTAATTCACCCCTCCACTTT.

This rearrangement joins TRBV18 to TRBJ1-2; no reliable D call. The CDR3 totals 14 residues. V was clipped by 0 bases and J by 4 bases, with 9 bases between them. In germline, CDR1 is KGHSH, CDR2 LQKENI. DNA for the CDR3: TGTGCCAGCTCACCACCGTCTGGCCCCTATGGCTACACCTTC. This codes for CASSPPSGPYGYTF.

The chain is built from TRBV6-2 or TRBV6-3 and TRBJ2-7; a possible D gene is TRBD1 (6 bases). The CDR3 has 14 residues. The V gene's germline CDR1 is MNHEY and CDR2 SVGEGT. The V end was cut by 5 bases, the J end by 3 bases, with 14 bases between. DNA for the CDR3: TGTGCCAGCAGTCCCGGGACACCCTTCTACGAGCAGTACGTC. This sequence encodes CASSPGTPFYEQYV.

Only one count was recorded for this clone. V gene TRBV6-2 or TRBV6-3 combines with J gene TRBJ1-2; 9 bases align to TRBD1. CDR1 and CDR2 from the germline V gene are MNHEY and SVGEGT. CDR3 length: 17 amino acids. Unmatched junction bases numbered 12, after V lost 5 bases and J lost 2 bases. The CDR3 nucleotides read TGTGCCAGCAGTACACCGGGACAGGGAATATCAAACTATGGCTACACCTTC. Translating gives CASSTPGQGISNYGYTF.